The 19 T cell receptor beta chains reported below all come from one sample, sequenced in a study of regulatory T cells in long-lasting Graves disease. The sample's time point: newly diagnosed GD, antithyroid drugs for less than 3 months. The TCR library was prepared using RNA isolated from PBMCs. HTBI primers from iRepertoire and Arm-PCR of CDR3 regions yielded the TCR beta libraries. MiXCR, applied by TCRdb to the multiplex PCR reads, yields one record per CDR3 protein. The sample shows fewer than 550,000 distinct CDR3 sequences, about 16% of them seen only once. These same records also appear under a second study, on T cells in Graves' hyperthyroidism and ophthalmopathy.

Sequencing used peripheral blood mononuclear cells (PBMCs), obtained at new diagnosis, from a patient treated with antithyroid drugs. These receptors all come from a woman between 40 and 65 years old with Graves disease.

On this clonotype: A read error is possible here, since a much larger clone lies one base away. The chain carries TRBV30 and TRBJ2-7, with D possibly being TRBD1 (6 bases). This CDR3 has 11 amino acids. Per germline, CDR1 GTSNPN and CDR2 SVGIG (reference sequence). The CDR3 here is CTWGHTYEQYF. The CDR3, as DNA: TGTACCTGGGGACACACCTACGAGCAGTACTTC.

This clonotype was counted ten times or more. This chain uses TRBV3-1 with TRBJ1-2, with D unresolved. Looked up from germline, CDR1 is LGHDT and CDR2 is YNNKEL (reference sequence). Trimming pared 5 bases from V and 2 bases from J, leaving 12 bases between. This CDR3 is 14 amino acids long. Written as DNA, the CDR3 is TGTGCCAGCAGCAACGGTAGAGAAAACTATGGCTACACCTTC. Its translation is CASSNGRENYGYTF.

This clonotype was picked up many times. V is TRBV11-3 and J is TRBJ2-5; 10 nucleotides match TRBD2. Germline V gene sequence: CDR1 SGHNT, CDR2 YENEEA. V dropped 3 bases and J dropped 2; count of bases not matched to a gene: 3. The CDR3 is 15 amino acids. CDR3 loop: CASSFSGGKQETQYF. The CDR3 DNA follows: TGTGCCAGCAGCTTTAGCGGGGGGAAACAAGAGACCCAGTACTTC. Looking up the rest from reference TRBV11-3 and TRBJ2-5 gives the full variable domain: EAGVVQSPRYKIIEKKQPVAFWCNPISGHNTLYWYLQNLGQGPELLIRYENEEAVDDSQLPKDRFSAERLKGVDSTLKIQPAELGDSAVYLCASSFSGGKQETQYFGPGTRLLVL.

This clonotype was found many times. In nucleotides, the CDR3 is TGTGCCAGCAGCTCGACACCAGTATCCTACGAGCAGTACTTC. Residues: CASSSTPVSYEQYF. The chain combines TRBV27 with TRBJ2-7; D uncertain. Germline values: CDR1 MNHEY, CDR2 SMNVEV (reference sequence). Trimming removed 6 bases from V and 1 base from J, with 13 bases in between. The CDR3 spans 14 residues.

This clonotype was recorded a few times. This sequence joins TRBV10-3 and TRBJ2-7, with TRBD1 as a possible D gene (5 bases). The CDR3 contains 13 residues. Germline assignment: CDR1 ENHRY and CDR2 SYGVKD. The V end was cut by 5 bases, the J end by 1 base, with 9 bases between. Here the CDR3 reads CAISSQGSYEQYF. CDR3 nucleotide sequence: TGTGCCATCAGTTCGCAGGGATCCTACGAGCAGTACTTC.

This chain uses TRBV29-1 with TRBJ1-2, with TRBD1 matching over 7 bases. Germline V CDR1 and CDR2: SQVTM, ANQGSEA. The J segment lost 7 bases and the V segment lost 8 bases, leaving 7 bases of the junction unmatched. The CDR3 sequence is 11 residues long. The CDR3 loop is CSLRQGGGYTF. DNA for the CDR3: TGCAGCCTAAGACAGGGCGGTGGCTACACCTTC. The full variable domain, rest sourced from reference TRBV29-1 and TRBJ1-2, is SAVISQKPSRDICQRGTSLTIQCQVDSQVTMMFWYRQQPGQSLTLIATANQGSEATYESGFVIDKFPISRPNLTFSTLTVSNMSPEDSSIYLCSLRQGGGYTFGSGTRLTVV.

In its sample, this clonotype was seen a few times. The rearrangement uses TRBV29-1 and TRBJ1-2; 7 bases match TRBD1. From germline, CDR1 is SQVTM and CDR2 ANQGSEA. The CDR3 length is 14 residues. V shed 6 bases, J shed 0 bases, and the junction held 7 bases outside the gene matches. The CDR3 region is CSVWDREANYGYTF. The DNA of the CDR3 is TGCAGCGTCTGGGACAGAGAAGCTAACTATGGCTACACCTTC.

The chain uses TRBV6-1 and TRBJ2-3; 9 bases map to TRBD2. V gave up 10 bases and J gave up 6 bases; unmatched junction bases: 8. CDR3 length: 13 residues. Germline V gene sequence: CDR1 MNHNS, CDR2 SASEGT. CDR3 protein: CATSAGGWDTQYF. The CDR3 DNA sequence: TGTGCCACCTCAGCGGGGGGTTGGGATACGCAGTATTTT.

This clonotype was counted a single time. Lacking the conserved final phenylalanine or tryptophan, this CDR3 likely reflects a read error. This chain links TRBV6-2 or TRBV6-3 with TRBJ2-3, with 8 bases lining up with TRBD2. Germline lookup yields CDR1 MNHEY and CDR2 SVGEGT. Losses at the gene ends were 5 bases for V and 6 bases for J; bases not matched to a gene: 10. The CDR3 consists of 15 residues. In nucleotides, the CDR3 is TGTGCCAGCAGTACCGCGGGACTAGTTTACGATACGCAGTATTAT. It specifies CASSTAGLVYDTQYY.

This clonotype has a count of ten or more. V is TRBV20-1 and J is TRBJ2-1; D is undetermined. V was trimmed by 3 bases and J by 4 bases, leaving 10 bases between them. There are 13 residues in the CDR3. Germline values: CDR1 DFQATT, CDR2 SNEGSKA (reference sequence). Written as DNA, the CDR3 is TGCAGTGCTAGCCTCATATCTTACAATGAGCAGTTCTTC. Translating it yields CSASLISYNEQFF.

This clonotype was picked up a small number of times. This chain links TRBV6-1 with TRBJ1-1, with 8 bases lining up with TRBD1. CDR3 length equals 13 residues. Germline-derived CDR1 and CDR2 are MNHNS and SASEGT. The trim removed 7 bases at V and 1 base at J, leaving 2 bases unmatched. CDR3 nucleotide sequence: TGTGCCAGCAAGGGACAGGCGAACACTGAAGCTTTCTTT. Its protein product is CASKGQANTEAFF.

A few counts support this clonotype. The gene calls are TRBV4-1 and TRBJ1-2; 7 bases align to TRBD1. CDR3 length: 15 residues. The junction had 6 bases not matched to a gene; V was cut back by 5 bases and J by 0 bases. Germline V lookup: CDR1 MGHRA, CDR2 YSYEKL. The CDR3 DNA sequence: TGCGCCAGCAGCGCCCCGGGGACAGCTAACTATGGCTACACCTTC. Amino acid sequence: CASSAPGTANYGYTF.

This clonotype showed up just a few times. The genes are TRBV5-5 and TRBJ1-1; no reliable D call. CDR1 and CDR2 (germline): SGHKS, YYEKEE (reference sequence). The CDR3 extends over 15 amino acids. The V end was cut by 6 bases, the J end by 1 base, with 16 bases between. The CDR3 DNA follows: TGTGCCAGCATCAAAACCTGGGGTTCGAACACTGAAGCTTTCTTT. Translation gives CASIKTWGSNTEAFF.

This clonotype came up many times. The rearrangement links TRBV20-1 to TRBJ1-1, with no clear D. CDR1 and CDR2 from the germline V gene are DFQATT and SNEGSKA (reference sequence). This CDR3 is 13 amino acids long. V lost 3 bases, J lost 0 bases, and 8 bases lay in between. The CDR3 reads CSARTTVNTEAFF. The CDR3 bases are TGCAGTGCTAGGACGACTGTGAACACTGAAGCTTTCTTT.

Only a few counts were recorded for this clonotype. CDR3 region: CASSLLQGPIRGYTF. As DNA, the CDR3 is TGTGCCAGCAGCTTACTGCAGGGGCCCATCAGGGGCTACACCTTC. The rearrangement links TRBV7-9 to TRBJ1-2, with D maybe TRBD1 (6 bases). Trimming left V 2 bases short and J 8 bases short, with 18 bases between. Germline CDR1 SEHNR, CDR2 FQNEAQ (reference sequence). The CDR3 spans 15 residues.

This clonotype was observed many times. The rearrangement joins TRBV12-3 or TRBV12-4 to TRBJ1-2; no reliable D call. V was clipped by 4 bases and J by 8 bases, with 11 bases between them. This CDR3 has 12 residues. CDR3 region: CASSSESWGYTF. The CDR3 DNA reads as TGTGCCAGCAGTTCCGAGTCTTGGGGCTACACCTTC.

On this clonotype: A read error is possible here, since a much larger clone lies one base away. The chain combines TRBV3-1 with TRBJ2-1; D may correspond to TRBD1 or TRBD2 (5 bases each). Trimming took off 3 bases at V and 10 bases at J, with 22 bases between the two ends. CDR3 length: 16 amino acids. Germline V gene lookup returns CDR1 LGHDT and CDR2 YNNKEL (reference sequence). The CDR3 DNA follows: TGTGCCAGCAGCCATTACCGGGACCAACTCACCTACGAGCAGTTCTTC. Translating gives CASSHYRDQLTYEQFF.

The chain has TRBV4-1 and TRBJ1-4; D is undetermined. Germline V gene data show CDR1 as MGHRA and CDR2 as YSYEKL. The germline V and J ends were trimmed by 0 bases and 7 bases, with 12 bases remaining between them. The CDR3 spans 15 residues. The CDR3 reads CASSQDVPGGEKLFF. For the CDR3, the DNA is TGCGCCAGCAGCCAAGATGTTCCGGGAGGTGAAAAACTGTTTTTT.

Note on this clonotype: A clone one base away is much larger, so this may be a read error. DNA of the CDR3: TGTGCCAGCAGTGTACTCGGATTGGGGACAGGGGGCGCGGCTGATCAGTTCTTC. It specifies CASSVLGLGTGGAADQFF. The chain links TRBV6-1 to TRBJ2-1, with 12 positions matching TRBD1. Trimming cost V 4 bases and J 13 bases; bases outside gene matches: 20. The germline gives CDR1 MNHNS, CDR2 SASEGT. The CDR3 length is 18 residues.